This T cell receptor (beta chain) is drawn from a study of T-cell memory formation after mild COVID-19. Study-wide results and caveats: The second-wave clones peaking on day 37 were not confirmed as SARS-CoV-2-specific. Clones that got smaller from day 15 to 85 had even CD4/CD8, while clones growing later tipped toward CD4+.

The CDR3 has 13 residues. Deletions cut 1 base from V and 5 bases from J, with 7 bases between. From germline, CDR1 is SGDLS and CDR2 YYNGEE. TCRdb recomputed calls from the 5' RACE reads with MiXCR, one row per CDR3 protein. The table lists roughly 68,000 distinct CDR3 sequences, approximately 15% of them singletons. Remarks on this clonotype: Its matching antigen is unknown.

This receptor was taken from an adult woman who had mild COVID-19 (a few samples of this study predate the infection). Cell type and time point are not known. The chain employs TRBV9 and TRBJ2-1; no firm D call. The material sequenced was PBMCs or a T cell subset sorted from them (not recorded which). The CDR3 protein is CASSVPRDNEQFF. Written as DNA, the CDR3 is TGTGCCAGCAGCGTACCTCGGGACAATGAGCAGTTCTTC.